This T cell receptor (beta chain) was obtained from a study of cytomegalovirus exposure and HLA in healthy donors. General study points: An ancestry cluster, one associated with Asian ancestry, reportedly showed fewer N-insertions than the 666-donor mean in a later analysis. Per published accounts, TCR beta sequences correctly predicted the HLA-A and HLA-B alleles of most subjects.

To note about this clone: What it recognizes is unknown.

PCR amplification relied on 60 Vbeta primers (plus 13 Jbeta primers). The data were produced by immunoSEQ multiplex PCR, yet TCRdb's version contains in-frame clones alone and is incomplete. Its table lists 100,000 to 150,000 clones. This CDR3 has 16 residues. From germline, CDR1 is SGHDN and CDR2 FVKESK. With 4 bases removed from V and 1 base from J, the gap between germline ends came to 16 bases. This TCR was sampled from a man younger than 45 in good health and CMV-seronegative. V gene TRBV14 combines with J gene TRBJ1-1; the D gene is possibly TRBD1 (6 bases). Material for sequencing was PBMCs. The CDR3 DNA reads TGTGCCAGCAGCCTTAGGCCCGGACAGCCGAACACTGAAGCTTTCTTT. This gives the protein CASSLRPGQPNTEAFF.